The 30 T cell receptor beta chains in this list originate from one sample, sequenced in a study of blood T cell repertoires in COVID-19. Sequencing used immunoSEQ multiplex PCR; TCRdb keeps in-frame clones, though not all of them. The sample comprises some 160,000 clones, around four fifths of which are singletons, and 6.2% rests with the top ten. Sequences were obtained from PBMCs or T cells enriched from blood (not recorded which). Source of these receptors: a woman in her 40s who had recovered from COVID-19.

The rearrangement links TRBV3-1 (or the pseudogene TRBV3-2) to TRBJ1-2; D is possibly TRBD1 (5 bases). This CDR3 is 15 amino acids long. Germline lookup yields CDR1 LGHDT and CDR2 YNNKEL (reference sequence). The ends were cut back, 1 base at V and 4 bases at J, with 13 bases in the middle. For the CDR3, the DNA is TGTGCCAGCAGCCAAGGGGGACTCTCGGGCTATGGCTACACCTTC. It encodes CASSQGGLSGYGYTF.

The gene calls are TRBV18 and TRBJ1-2, with D hard to call. Per the germline V gene, CDR1 is KGHSH and CDR2 is LQKENI. Deletions cut 2 bases from V and 2 bases from J, with 6 bases between. This CDR3 spans 13 amino acids. In DNA form, the CDR3 reads TGTGCCAGCTCACCAGAGGAGAACTATGGCTACACCTTC. It is translated as CASSPEENYGYTF. Together with reference TRBV18 and TRBJ1-2, the CDR3 gives the full variable domain: NAGVMQNPRHLVRRRGQEARLRCSPMKGHSHVYWYRQLPEEGLKFMVYLQKENIIDESGMPKERFSAEFPKEGPSILRIQQVVRGDSAAYFCASSPEENYGYTFGSGTRLTVV.

This chain uses TRBV5-1 with TRBJ2-1; 8 bases match TRBD1. With V trimmed by 4 bases and J by 5 bases, 11 bases remained unmatched. The CDR3 runs 16 residues. Germline lookup yields CDR1 SGHRS and CDR2 YFSETQ. The DNA of the CDR3 is TGCGCCAGCAGCCGAACCGGGACAGGTGCTGACAATGAGCAGTTCTTC. It encodes CASSRTGTGADNEQFF.

The chain employs TRBV5-1 and TRBJ2-1; possible D gene TRBD2, 6 bases. V was trimmed by 1 base and J by 5 bases, leaving 22 bases between them. There are 18 residues in the CDR3. CDR1 SGHRS and CDR2 YFSETQ come from the germline V gene. CDR3 residues: CASSLLLRGPQTHNEQFF. CDR3 DNA: TGCGCCAGCAGCTTGCTGTTGCGGGGCCCCCAGACGCACAATGAGCAGTTCTTC.

DNA of the CDR3: TGTGCCAGCAGCCAAGTATCAGGGGCTGAAGCTTTCTTT. Its protein product is CASSQVSGAEAFF. The V call is TRBV3-1 (or the pseudogene TRBV3-2), the J call TRBJ1-1; tentatively, D is TRBD1 (6 bases). CDR1 is LGHDT and CDR2 is YNNKEL in the germline V gene (reference sequence). CDR3 length: 13 residues. Trimming pared 1 base from V and 6 bases from J, leaving 9 bases between.

This chain joins TRBV11-2 and TRBJ2-5; tentatively, D is TRBD1 (5 bases). Germline CDR1 SGHAT, CDR2 FQNNGV. The length of the CDR3 is 15 residues. V lost 1 base to trimming and J lost 5 bases, with 14 bases between them. Here the CDR3 reads CASSLVARVGETQYF. CDR3 nucleotides: TGTGCCAGCAGCTTAGTGGCCAGGGTAGGGGAGACCCAGTACTTC. The full variable domain, its missing parts supplied by reference TRBV11-2 and TRBJ2-5, is EAGVAQSPRYKIIEKRQSVAFWCNPISGHATLYWYQQILGQGPKLLIQFQNNGVVDDSQLPKDRFSAERLKGVDSTLKIQPAKLEDSAVYLCASSLVARVGETQYFGPGTRLLVL.

The genes are TRBV4-1 and TRBJ1-6; no definite D call. V dropped 2 bases and J dropped 0 bases, with 11 bases sitting between them. The CDR3 is 17 amino acids. Per germline, CDR1 MGHRA and CDR2 YSYEKL. The CDR3 DNA sequence: TGCGCCAGCAGCCAATTGCAGGTTGACTCCTATAATTCACCCCTCCACTTT. This gives the protein CASSQLQVDSYNSPLHF.

The chain links TRBV13 to TRBJ1-1, with 11 bases matching TRBD1. V trimming: 0 bases; J trimming: 1 base; junction bases outside the gene matches: 4. CDR1 is PRHDT, CDR2 FYEKMQ, per germline (reference sequence). The CDR3 runs to 17 residues. Here the CDR3 DNA reads TGTGCCAGCAGCTTAGGGGGACAGGGGGTGACGAACACTGAAGCTTTCTTT. As protein: CASSLGGQGVTNTEAFF.

The V and J genes are TRBV29-1 and TRBJ1-2, with 9 bases lining up with TRBD1. The CDR3 has 17 residues. Trimming cost V 1 base and J 0 bases; bases outside gene matches: 9. Germline CDR1 SQVTM, CDR2 ANQGSEA. CDR3 protein: CSVEGRDRETTNYGYTF. The CDR3 coding sequence is TGCAGCGTTGAAGGGAGGGACAGGGAAACAACTAACTATGGCTACACCTTC.

The rearrangement joins TRBV24-1 to TRBJ1-5; TRBD1 matches 9 bases. Germline CDR1 KGHDR, CDR2 SFDVKD. V lost 9 bases, J lost 0 bases, and 11 bases stayed unmatched. This CDR3 has 17 amino acids. This chain's CDR3 is CATQTGGDIYSNQPQHF. CDR3 nucleotides: TGTGCCACCCAGACAGGGGGAGACATTTATAGCAATCAGCCCCAGCATTTT.

The gene calls are TRBV29-1 and TRBJ2-3; D is ambiguous. The CDR3 contains 11 residues. V lost 3 bases and J 6 bases, leaving 7 bases between the germline ends. Germline-derived CDR1 and CDR2 are SQVTM and ANQGSEA. The DNA of the CDR3 is TGCAGCGTTGATTCCCGGGATACGCAGTATTTT. This translates into CSVDSRDTQYF.

The chain has TRBV4-2 and TRBJ2-3, with 8 bases aligning to TRBD2. The length of the CDR3 is 15 residues. Per germline, CDR1 LGHNA and CDR2 YNFKEQ. Trimming at V came to 7 bases and at J to 3 bases, leaving 9 bases not matched to a gene. The CDR3 DNA is TGTGCCAGCAACGACGGGGGGGCGAGGACAGATACGCAGTATTTT. Residues: CASNDGGARTDTQYF.

This chain's CDR3 is CASSDLDTEAFF. The CDR3 DNA sequence: TGTGCCAGCAGTGATCTAGACACTGAAGCTTTCTTT. The chain links TRBV6-1 to TRBJ1-1; D gene uncertain. Per germline, CDR1 MNHNS and CDR2 SASEGT. The CDR3 has 12 residues. Trimming left V 3 bases short and J 3 bases short, with 5 bases between.

This clone was found once. This chain joins TRBV29-1 and TRBJ2-7, with 10 nucleotides matching TRBD2. Unmatched junction bases numbered 3, after V lost 4 bases and J lost 3 bases. The CDR3 sequence is 13 residues long. The germline gives CDR1 SQVTM, CDR2 ANQGSEA. CDR3 coding DNA: TGCAGCGTTGTCCTAGCGGGAGTCTACGAGCAGTACTTC. Encoded protein: CSVVLAGVYEQYF.

The V gene is TRBV10-3, the J gene TRBJ1-6; tentative D call: TRBD1 (5 bases). V shed 8 bases and J shed 7 bases, with 12 bases lying between them. This CDR3 contains 13 residues. Germline V gene lookup returns CDR1 ENHRY and CDR2 SYGVKD. Written as DNA, the CDR3 is TGTGCCATCGCGACGGGGGAAAATTCACCCCTCCACTTT. Translation gives CAIATGENSPLHF.

Only one count was recorded for this clone. The chain joins TRBV12-3 or TRBV12-4 to TRBJ1-1, with D maybe TRBD1 (6 bases). The V end was cut by 6 bases, the J end by 1 base, with 9 bases between. The CDR3 totals 13 residues. CDR3 residues: CASRSQGNTEAFF. As DNA, the CDR3 is TGTGCCAGCAGGTCACAGGGGAACACTGAAGCTTTCTTT.

This chain joins TRBV6-5 and TRBJ1-1; TRBD1 agrees at 11 bases. CDR1 MNHEY and CDR2 SVGAGI come from the germline V gene. The CDR3 contains 14 residues. Germline trimming cut 8 bases from V and 0 bases from J; bases unmatched to any gene: 2. Here the CDR3 reads CASGTGGLNTEAFF. CDR3 DNA: TGTGCCAGCGGGACAGGGGGACTGAACACTGAAGCTTTCTTT.

The V and J genes are TRBV9 and TRBJ2-2; TRBD1 matches 9 bases. Germline CDR1 is SGDLS and CDR2 is YYNGEE. The junction had 6 bases not matched to a gene; V was cut back by 4 bases and J by 5 bases. The CDR3 length is 15 residues. DNA for the CDR3: TGTGCCAGCAGCTCAACGGGACAGGGAACCGGGGAGCTGTTTTTT. Encoded protein: CASSSTGQGTGELFF.

The CDR3 region is CASSDGESYEQYF. The CDR3 region has the DNA TGTGCCAGCAGTGACGGGGAGTCCTACGAGCAGTACTTC. The V call is TRBV2, the J call TRBJ2-7; a weak D match, TRBD2 (5 bases). The germline V gene encodes CDR1 SNHLY and CDR2 FYNNEI. The CDR3 totals 13 residues. Deletions cut 3 bases from V and 1 base from J, with 7 bases between.

The chain employs TRBV7-9 and TRBJ2-1; 8 bases match TRBD1. The CDR3 is 16 residues long. The germline gives CDR1 SEHNR, CDR2 FQNEAQ (reference sequence). Losses at the gene ends were 0 bases for V and 7 bases for J; bases not matched to a gene: 8. The DNA for the CDR3 is TGTGCCAGCAGCTTAGCGGGGACAGGCGATGCAAATGAGCAGTTCTTC. This sequence encodes CASSLAGTGDANEQFF.

This clone was seen more than once but under ten times. The rearrangement uses TRBV15 and TRBJ1-1; possibly TRBD1 for D (5 bases). Between the trimmed V and J ends, which lost 10 bases and 0 bases, there was a span of 12 bases. Germline V CDR1 and CDR2: LNHNV, YYDKDF (reference sequence). The CDR3 loop spans 13 amino acids. CDR3 nucleotide sequence: TGTGCCAGCAGGGCCCACATGAACACTGAAGCTTTCTTT. As protein: CASRAHMNTEAFF.

The CDR3 nucleotides read TGCGCCAGCGCCCCGGGGCTAGCGGGAGTCTACGGGGAGCTGTTTTTT. Protein sequence: CASAPGLAGVYGELFF. The genes are TRBV5-1 and TRBJ2-2, with 10 bases aligning to TRBD2. Trimming took 7 bases from V and 7 from J; bases not matched to a gene: 13. Germline V gene sequence: CDR1 SGHRS, CDR2 YFSETQ. This CDR3 spans 16 amino acids.

The genes are TRBV30 and TRBJ1-3; TRBD1 aligns across 7 bases. Losses at the gene ends were 5 bases for V and 8 bases for J; bases not matched to a gene: 18. Germline lookup yields CDR1 GTSNPN and CDR2 SVGIG (reference sequence). CDR3 length equals 16 residues. CDR3 amino acids: CAWGADWDSVVDTIYF. DNA of the CDR3: TGTGCCTGGGGGGCCGACTGGGACAGTGTGGTCGACACCATATATTTT.

V is TRBV6-4 and J is TRBJ2-1; 9 bases are shared with TRBD2. The trim removed 6 bases at V and 7 bases at J, leaving 10 bases unmatched. Germline assignment: CDR1 MRHNA and CDR2 SNTAGT. The length of the CDR3 is 15 residues. This CDR3 is CASSKTAGGQNEQFF. The DNA of the CDR3 is TGTGCCAGCAGCAAAACGGCGGGAGGGCAAAATGAGCAGTTCTTC.

This sequence joins TRBV12-3 or TRBV12-4 and TRBJ2-1; 9 bases line up with TRBD2. V was pared by 5 bases and J by 8 bases, with 4 bases of the junction left unmatched. CDR3 size: 13 residues. CDR3: CASSPLAGYEQFF. The DNA of the CDR3 is TGTGCCAGCAGTCCTCTAGCGGGATATGAGCAGTTCTTC.

V is TRBV5-1 and J is TRBJ2-7; 8 bases line up with TRBD1. This CDR3 spans 18 amino acids. J lost 2 bases, V lost 3 bases, and 16 bases had no gene match. Germline V gene data show CDR1 as SGHRS and CDR2 as YFSETQ. The CDR3 reads CASSSPGQATIETYEQYF. The DNA for the CDR3 is TGCGCCAGCAGCTCTCCGGGACAGGCCACTATCGAAACCTACGAGCAGTACTTC.

The rearrangement uses TRBV6-5 and TRBJ2-7, with 9 bases matching TRBD1. CDR1 is MNHEY, CDR2 SVGAGI, per germline. V shed 6 bases and J 5 bases; nucleotides not matched to a gene: 5. This CDR3 has 13 residues. The CDR3 sequence is CASRRDRDDEQYF. DNA of the CDR3: TGTGCCAGCAGGCGGGACAGGGATGACGAGCAGTACTTC.

This clone appeared a single time. The V call is TRBV19, the J call TRBJ2-1; 11 positions agree with TRBD2. The CDR3 contains 12 residues. V was clipped by 10 bases and J by 12 bases; unmatched bases: 8. The germline V gene encodes CDR1 LNHDA and CDR2 SQIVND (reference sequence). In nucleotides, the CDR3 is TGTGCCACCCATTCCACTAGCGGGGGGCAGTTCTTC. Protein sequence: CATHSTSGGQFF.

The chain has TRBV27 and TRBJ1-1; 7 bases fit TRBD1. The CDR3 has 13 residues. Unmatched junction bases numbered 5, after V lost 5 bases and J lost 5 bases. The germline gives CDR1 MNHEY, CDR2 SMNVEV (reference sequence). The CDR3 region has the DNA TGTGCCAGCAGTCTCAGGACAGGAACTGAAGCTTTCTTT. This sequence encodes CASSLRTGTEAFF.

The V gene is TRBV7-9, the J gene TRBJ2-3; TRBD2 matches 10 bases. Trimming cost V 1 base and J 4 bases; bases outside gene matches: 5. The CDR3 totals 16 residues. The germline gives CDR1 SEHNR, CDR2 FQNEAQ (reference sequence). The CDR3 loop is CASSLGLAGAPDTQYF. The CDR3, as DNA: TGTGCCAGCAGCTTAGGCCTAGCGGGGGCCCCAGATACGCAGTATTTT.